The entry below gives a single T cell receptor beta chain sequence along with its context. Original processing notes: Reference gene primers were amplified, and this amplification served to estimate nucleated cell counts. Clones were sequenced by immunoSEQ multiplex PCR, and TCRdb holds only the in-frame ones, with some missing. Clone size and V and J calls were adopted from that table, with D and trimming inferred from the DNA. The sample records roughly 140,000 clones, 70% to 90% being singletons. The data were obtained in a study of blood T cell repertoires in COVID-19. About the study: The United States, Italy and Spain supplied acute and convalescent COVID-19 samples. In each case, the material was cDNA or gDNA derived from T cells, B-cell-depleted T cells, or PBMCs.

V was pared by 7 bases and J by 1 base, with 10 bases between. The CDR3 extends over 13 amino acids. CDR1 and CDR2 from the germline V gene are SEHNR and FQNEAQ (reference sequence). The specimen sequenced was peripheral blood. The gene calls are TRBV7-9 and TRBJ1-1; D is unresolved. This sequence was found in a woman aged 40-49 years with active or convalescent COVID-19. The CDR3 nucleotides are TGTGCCAGCAAGACCGGCGGGAACACTGAAGCTTTCTTT. It encodes CASKTGGNTEAFF.